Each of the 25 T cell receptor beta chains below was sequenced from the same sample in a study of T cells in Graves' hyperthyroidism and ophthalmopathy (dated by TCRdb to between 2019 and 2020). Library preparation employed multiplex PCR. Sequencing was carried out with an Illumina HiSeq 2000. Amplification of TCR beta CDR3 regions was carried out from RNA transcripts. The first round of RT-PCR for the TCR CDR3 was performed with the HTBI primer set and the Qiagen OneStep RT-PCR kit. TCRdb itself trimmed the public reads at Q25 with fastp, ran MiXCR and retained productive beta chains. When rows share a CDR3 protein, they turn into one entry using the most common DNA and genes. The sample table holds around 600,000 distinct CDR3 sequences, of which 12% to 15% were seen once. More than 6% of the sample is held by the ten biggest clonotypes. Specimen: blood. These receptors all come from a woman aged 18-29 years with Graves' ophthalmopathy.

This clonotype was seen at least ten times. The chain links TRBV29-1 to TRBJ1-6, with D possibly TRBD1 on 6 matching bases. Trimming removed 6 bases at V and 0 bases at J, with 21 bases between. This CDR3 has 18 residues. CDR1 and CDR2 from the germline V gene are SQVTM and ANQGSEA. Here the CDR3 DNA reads TGCAGCGTCAGGGGTGTAGTCGGGGAAAGCTCCTATAATTCACCCCTCCACTTT. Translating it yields CSVRGVVGESSYNSPLHF.

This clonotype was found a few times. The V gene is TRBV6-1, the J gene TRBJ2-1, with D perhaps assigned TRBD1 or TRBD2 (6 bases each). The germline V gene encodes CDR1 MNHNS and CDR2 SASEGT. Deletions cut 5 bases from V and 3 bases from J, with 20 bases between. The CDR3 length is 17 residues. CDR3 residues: CASSCKRGERDYNEQFF. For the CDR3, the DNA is TGTGCCAGCAGTTGCAAGAGGGGGGAAAGGGACTACAATGAGCAGTTCTTC.

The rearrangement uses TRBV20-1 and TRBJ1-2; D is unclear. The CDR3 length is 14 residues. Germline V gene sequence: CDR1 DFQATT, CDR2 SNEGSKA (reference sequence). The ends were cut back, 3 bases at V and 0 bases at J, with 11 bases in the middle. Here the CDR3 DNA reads TGCAGTGCTAGCCCGACCTCTTCTAACTATGGCTACACCTTC. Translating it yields CSASPTSSNYGYTF.

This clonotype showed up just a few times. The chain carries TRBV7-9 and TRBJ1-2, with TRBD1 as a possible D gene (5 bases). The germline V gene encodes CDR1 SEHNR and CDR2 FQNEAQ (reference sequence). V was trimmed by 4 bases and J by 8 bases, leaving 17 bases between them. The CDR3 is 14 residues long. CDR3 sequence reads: CASSYRDGAKGYTF. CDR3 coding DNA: TGTGCCAGCAGCTACCGGGACGGGGCTAAAGGCTACACCTTC.

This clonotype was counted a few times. The CDR3 loop reads CASSQDGMGLVPQETQYF. Here the CDR3 DNA reads TGTGCCAGCAGCCAAGATGGGATGGGACTAGTGCCCCAAGAGACCCAGTACTTC. The rearrangement joins TRBV14 to TRBJ2-5, with 8 bases fitting TRBD2. The CDR3 totals 18 residues. Germline assignment: CDR1 SGHDN and CDR2 FVKESK. V dropped 0 bases and J dropped 1; count of bases not matched to a gene: 10.

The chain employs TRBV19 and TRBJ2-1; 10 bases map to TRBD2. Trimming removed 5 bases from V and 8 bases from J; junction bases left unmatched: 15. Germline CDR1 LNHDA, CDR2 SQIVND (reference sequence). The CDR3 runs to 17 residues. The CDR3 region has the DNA TGTGCCAGTAGTTTTCGGACTAGCGGAGGGGGCGGGGATGAGCAGTTCTTC. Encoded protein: CASSFRTSGGGGDEQFF.

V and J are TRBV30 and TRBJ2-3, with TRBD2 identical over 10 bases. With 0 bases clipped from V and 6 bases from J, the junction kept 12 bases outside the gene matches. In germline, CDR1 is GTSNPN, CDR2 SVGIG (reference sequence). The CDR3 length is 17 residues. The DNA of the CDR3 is TGTGCCTGGAGTGTGTTAGCGGGAGGTAACCTACGGGATACGCAGTATTTT. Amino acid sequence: CAWSVLAGGNLRDTQYF.

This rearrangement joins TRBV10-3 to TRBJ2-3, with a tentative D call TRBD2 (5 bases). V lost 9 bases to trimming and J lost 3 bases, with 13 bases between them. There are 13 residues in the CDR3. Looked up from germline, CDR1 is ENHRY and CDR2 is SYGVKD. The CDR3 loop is CAIGWELTDTQYF. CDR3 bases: TGTGCCATAGGCTGGGAGTTAACAGATACGCAGTATTTT.

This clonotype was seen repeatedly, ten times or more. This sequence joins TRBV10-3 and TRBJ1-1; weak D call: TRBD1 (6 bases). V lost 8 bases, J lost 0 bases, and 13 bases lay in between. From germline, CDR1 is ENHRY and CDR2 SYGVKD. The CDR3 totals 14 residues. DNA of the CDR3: TGTGCCATCCGGCGGACAGCTCTGAACACTGAAGCTTTCTTT. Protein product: CAIRRTALNTEAFF.

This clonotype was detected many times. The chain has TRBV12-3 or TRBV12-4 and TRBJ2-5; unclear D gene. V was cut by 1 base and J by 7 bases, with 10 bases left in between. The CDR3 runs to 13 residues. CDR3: CASSLEGKGTQYF. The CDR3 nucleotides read TGTGCCAGCAGTTTAGAGGGCAAGGGGACCCAGTACTTC.

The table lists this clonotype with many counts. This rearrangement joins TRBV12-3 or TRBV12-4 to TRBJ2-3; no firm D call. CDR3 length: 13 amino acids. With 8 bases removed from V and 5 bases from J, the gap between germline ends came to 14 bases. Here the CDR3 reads CASSPEWEDTQYF. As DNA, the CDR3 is TGTGCCAGCTCCCCGGAGTGGGAAGATACGCAGTATTTT.

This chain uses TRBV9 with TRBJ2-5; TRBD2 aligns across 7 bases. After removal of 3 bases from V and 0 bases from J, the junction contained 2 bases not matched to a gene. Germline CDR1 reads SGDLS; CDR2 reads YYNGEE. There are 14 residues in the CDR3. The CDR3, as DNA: TGTGCCAGCAGCGCCGGGACTAACCAAGAGACCCAGTACTTC. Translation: CASSAGTNQETQYF.

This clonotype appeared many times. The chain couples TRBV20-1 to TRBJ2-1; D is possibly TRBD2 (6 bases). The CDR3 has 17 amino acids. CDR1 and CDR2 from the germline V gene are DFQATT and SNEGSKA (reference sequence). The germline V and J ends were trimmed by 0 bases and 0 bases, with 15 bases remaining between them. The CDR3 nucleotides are TGCAGTGCTAGAGACGAAACAGCGGGTCCCTCCTACAATGAGCAGTTCTTC. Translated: CSARDETAGPSYNEQFF.

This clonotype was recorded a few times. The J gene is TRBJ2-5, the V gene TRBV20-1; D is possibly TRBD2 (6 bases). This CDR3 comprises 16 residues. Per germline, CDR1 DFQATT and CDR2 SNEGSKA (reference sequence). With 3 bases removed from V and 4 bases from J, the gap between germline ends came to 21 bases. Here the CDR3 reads CSARGSEGGIGETQYF. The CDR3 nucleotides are TGCAGTGCTAGGGGATCGGAGGGCGGTATAGGAGAGACCCAGTACTTC.

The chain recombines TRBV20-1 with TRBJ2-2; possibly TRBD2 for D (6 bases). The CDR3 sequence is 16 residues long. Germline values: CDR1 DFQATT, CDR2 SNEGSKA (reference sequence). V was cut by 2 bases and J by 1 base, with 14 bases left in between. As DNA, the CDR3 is TGCAGTGCTAGAACACCGGGACTGGGGAACACCGGGGAGCTGTTTTTT. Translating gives CSARTPGLGNTGELFF.

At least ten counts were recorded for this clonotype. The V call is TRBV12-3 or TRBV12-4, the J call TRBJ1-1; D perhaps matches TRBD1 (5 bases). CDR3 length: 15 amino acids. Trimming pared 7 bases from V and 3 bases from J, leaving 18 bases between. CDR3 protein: CASTLTQGGYTEAFF. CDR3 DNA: TGTGCCAGCACTCTGACCCAGGGCGGTTACACTGAAGCTTTCTTT.

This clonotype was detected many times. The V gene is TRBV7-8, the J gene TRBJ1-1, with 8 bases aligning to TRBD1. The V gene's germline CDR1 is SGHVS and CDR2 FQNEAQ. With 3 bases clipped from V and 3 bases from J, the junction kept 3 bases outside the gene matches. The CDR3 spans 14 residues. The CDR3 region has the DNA TGTGCCAGCAGCTTCAGGGGGCGGGACACTGAAGCTTTCTTT. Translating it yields CASSFRGRDTEAFF.

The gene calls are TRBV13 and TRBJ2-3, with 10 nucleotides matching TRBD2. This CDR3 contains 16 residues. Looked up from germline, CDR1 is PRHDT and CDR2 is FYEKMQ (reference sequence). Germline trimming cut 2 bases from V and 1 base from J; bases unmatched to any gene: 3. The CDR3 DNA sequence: TGTGCCAGCAGCTTAAGCGGGAGGGAGGGCACAGATACGCAGTATTTT. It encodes CASSLSGREGTDTQYF.

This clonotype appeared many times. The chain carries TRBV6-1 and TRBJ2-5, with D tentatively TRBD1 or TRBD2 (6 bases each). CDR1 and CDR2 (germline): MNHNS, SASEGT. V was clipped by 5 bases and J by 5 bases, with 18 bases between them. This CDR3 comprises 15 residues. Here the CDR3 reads CASSFRGGVGETQYF. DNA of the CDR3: TGTGCCAGCAGTTTCAGGGGCGGGGTAGGGGAGACCCAGTACTTC.

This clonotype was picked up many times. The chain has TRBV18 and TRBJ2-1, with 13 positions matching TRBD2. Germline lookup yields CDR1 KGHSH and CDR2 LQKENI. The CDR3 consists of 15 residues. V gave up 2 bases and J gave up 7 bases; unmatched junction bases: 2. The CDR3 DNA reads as TGTGCCAGCTCACCAGTACTAGCGGGAGGGAATGAGCAGTTCTTC. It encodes CASSPVLAGGNEQFF.

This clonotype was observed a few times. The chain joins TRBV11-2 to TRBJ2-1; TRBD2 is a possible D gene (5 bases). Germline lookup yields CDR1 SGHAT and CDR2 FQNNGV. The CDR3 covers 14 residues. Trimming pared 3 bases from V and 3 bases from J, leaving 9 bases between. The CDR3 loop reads CASSFGENYNEQFF. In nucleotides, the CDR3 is TGTGCCAGCAGCTTCGGGGAAAACTACAATGAGCAGTTCTTC.

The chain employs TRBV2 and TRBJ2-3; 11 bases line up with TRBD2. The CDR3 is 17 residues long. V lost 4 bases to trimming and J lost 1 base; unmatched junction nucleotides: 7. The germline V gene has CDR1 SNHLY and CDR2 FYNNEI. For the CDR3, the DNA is TGTGCCAGCAGTGCGTGGATGGGACTAGCGGGCACAGATACGCAGTATTTT. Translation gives CASSAWMGLAGTDTQYF.

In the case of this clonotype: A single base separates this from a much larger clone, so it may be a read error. CDR3 protein: CASGLLTAQYF. CDR3 nucleotides: TGTGCCAGCGGCTTATTGACAGCACAGTATTTT. This rearrangement joins TRBV13 to TRBJ2-3; TRBD1 might be the D (5 bases). This CDR3 is 11 amino acids long. CDR1 is PRHDT, CDR2 FYEKMQ, per germline (reference sequence).

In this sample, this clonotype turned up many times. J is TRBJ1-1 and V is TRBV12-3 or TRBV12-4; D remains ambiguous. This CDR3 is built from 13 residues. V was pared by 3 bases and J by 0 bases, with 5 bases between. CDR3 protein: CASSFDLNTEAFF. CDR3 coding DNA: TGTGCCAGCAGTTTTGATCTGAACACTGAAGCTTTCTTT.

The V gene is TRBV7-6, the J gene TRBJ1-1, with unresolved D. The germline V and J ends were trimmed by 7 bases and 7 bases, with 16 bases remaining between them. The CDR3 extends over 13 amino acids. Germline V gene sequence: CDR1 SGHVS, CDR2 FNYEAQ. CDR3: CASINTEVGEAFF. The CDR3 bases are TGTGCCAGCATCAATACAGAGGTTGGTGAAGCTTTCTTT. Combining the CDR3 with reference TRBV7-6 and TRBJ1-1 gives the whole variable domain GAGVSQSPRYKVTKRGQDVALRCDPISGHVSLYWYRQALGQGPEFLTYFNYEAQQDKSGLPNDRFSAERPEGSISTLTIQRTEQRDSAMYRCASINTEVGEAFFGQGTRLTVV.